Listed below are T cell receptor beta chains from one sample, sequenced in a study of CD8 T cells in Susac syndrome. TCRdb analysed the immunoSEQ multiplex PCR reads with MiXCR anew, one entry per CDR3 protein. Seen here are under 95,000 distinct CDR3 sequences, just under 95% observed once, and the top ten hold 0.3% to 0.35%. The specimen sequenced was CD4+ T cells from PBMCs. The receptors here all came from a human donor with Susac syndrome. CDR3s include the opening cysteine and the closing phenylalanine or tryptophan. A D gene is named only where the DNA matches it firmly.

>NA|9|TRBV2|TRBJ2-3
CASGDTQYF
>NA|15|TRBV30|TRBJ2-4
CAWSTDSIAKNIQYF
>NA|16|TRBV20-1|TRBJ2-5
CSAALDSLSDQETQYF
>TRBD2|15|TRBV7-7|TRBJ2-5
CASSRLAGAQETQYF
>NA|14|TRBV4-2|TRBJ2-2
CASGRTDNTGELFF
>TRBD2|15|TRBV30|TRBJ2-4
CAWIPTGGAKNIQYF
>NA|14|TRBV7-9|TRBJ1-5
CASSPKWEDQPQHF
>NA|14|TRBV21-1|TRBJ2-7
CASSRLAGTYEQYF
>NA|16|TRBV5-1|TRBJ2-7
CASSLVRGSPGGEQYF
>NA|13|TRBV6-1|TRBJ1-2
CASSEGRAYGYTF
>NA|16|TRBV18|TRBJ2-7
CASSPSGSTTSYEQYF
>NA|15|TRBV11-1|TRBJ1-1
CASSFSGSMNTEAFF
>TRBD1|14|TRBV20-1|TRBJ2-1
CSARHRGSYNEQFF
>TRBD1|17|TRBV28|TRBJ1-6
CASSLPKQGIYNSPLHF
>TRBD2|17|TRBV4-3|TRBJ2-3
CASSQDTASGGGDTQYF
>NA|12|TRBV30|TRBJ1-1
CAWSMQVTEAFF